Included here is one T cell receptor beta chain sequence, with context. This specimen comes from a study of blood T cell repertoires in COVID-19. In the study overall: The analysed material was cDNA or gDNA that came from T cells, B-cell-depleted T cells, or PBMCs.

Original data processing: Estimated nucleated cell counts came from reference gene primer amplification. Sequenced by immunoSEQ multiplex PCR; TCRdb stores in-frame clones only, minus some. The V and J calls and the clone size are those of that table, but D and trimming were determined from the DNA. Of fewer than 300,000 clones listed, about 90% are singletons. Trimming removed 4 bases at V and 5 bases at J, with 11 bases between. CDR1 is LNHDA and CDR2 is SQIVND in the germline V gene (reference sequence). This CDR3 contains 14 residues. The clonotype was recovered from a person aged 18-30 years with COVID-19, enrolled during active disease. Material: peripheral blood. The chain has TRBV19 and TRBJ2-2; D gene ambiguous. The CDR3 reads CASSRSAGTGELFF. CDR3 DNA: TGTGCCAGTAGTAGAAGTGCCGGTACCGGGGAGCTGTTTTTT.